This T cell receptor beta chain was observed in a study of coeliac disease. Whole-study findings and limits: TRB repertoires were largely private, with most amino acid sequences found in only one sample.

This clone appeared a few times. The target antigen is unknown. Repertoires were generated with immunoSEQ multiplex PCR, while TCRdb's copy carries only in-frame clones and drops some. The sample has 4,000 to 5,500 clones, 55% to 80% seen once. This TCR came from a man aged 18 to 30 with celiac disease on a gluten-free diet. Source material: lymphocytes from the gut lamina propria.

The CDR3 reads CASSLREDGYTF. CDR3 DNA: TGCGCCAGCAGCTTGAGGGAGGATGGCTACACCTTC. The J gene is TRBJ1-2, the V gene TRBV5-1, with no clear D. The CDR3 has 12 amino acids. CDR1 SGHRS and CDR2 YFSETQ come from the germline V gene. The V end lost 1 base, the J end lost 6 bases, and 7 bases lay between the germline ends.